Listed below are T cell receptor beta chains from one sample, sequenced in a study of cytomegalovirus exposure and HLA in healthy donors. Measured with immunoSEQ multiplex PCR; TCRdb has only the in-frame clones, and not every one. The sample holds tens of thousands of clones, roughly 84% seen once. The sequencing input was PBMCs. These receptors all stem from a woman aged 18-29 years in good health and CMV-seronegative. CDR3s include the opening cysteine and the closing phenylalanine or tryptophan. D genes are given only for firm matches. Some rows have no size entry. The others give once, few or many, or a class for an expanded clone.

.	TRBD1	TRBJ2-4	TRBV19	CASSTHFSGQGNIQYF	TGTGCCAGTAGTACTCACTTTAGCGGACAGGGTAACATTCAGTACTTC
.	TRBD1	TRBJ1-4	TRBV7-9	CASSSIRQGNQKLFF	TGTGCCAGCAGCTCCATAAGACAGGGCAATCAAAAACTGTTTTTT
.	TRBD2	TRBJ2-2	TRBV4-1	CASSQGGLAGVSGELFF	TGCGCCAGCAGCCAAGGGGGACTAGCGGGAGTGAGCGGGGAGCTGTTTTTT
few	.	TRBJ2-3	TRBV28	CASSLISRRGQGTQYF	TGTGCCAGCAGTTTAATAAGTAGGCGGGGCCAGGGTACGCAGTATTTT
.	TRBD1	TRBJ2-7	TRBV5-1	CASSQSPGQPYEQYF	TGCGCCAGCAGCCAGTCACCGGGACAGCCCTACGAGCAGTACTTC
.	.	TRBJ2-1	TRBV9	CASSVAAGINEQFF	TGTGCCAGCAGCGTAGCAGCAGGGATCAATGAGCAGTTCTTC
once	TRBD2	TRBJ2-1	TRBV2	CASRSLAGGSYNEQFF	TGTGCCAGCAGGAGCTTAGCGGGAGGCTCCTACAATGAGCAGTTCTTC
once	.	TRBJ1-2	TRBV28	CASSIEGGYTF	TGTGCCAGCAGTATAGAGGGTGGCTACACCTTC
.	.	TRBJ2-7	TRBV20-1	CSAAQGNEQYF	TGCAGTGCTGCCCAGGGAAACGAGCAGTACTTC
.	TRBD2	TRBJ2-4	TRBV11-2	CASSLEAGLQNIQYF	TGTGCCAGCAGCTTAGAGGCGGGACTACAAAACATTCAGTACTTC
.	TRBD1	TRBJ2-1	TRBV25-1	CASSELDRGAPSYNEQFF	TGTGCCAGCAGTGAATTGGACAGGGGAGCCCCCTCCTACAATGAGCAGTTCTTC
.	.	TRBJ2-3	TRBV7-3	CASSLISGTDTQYF	TGTGCCAGCAGCTTAATAAGCGGCACAGATACGCAGTATTTT
.	.	TRBJ1-2	TRBV28	CASSLTRMDGYTF	TGTGCCAGCAGTTTAACCAGGATGGATGGCTACACCTTC
.	.	TRBJ1-3	TRBV5-1	CASSPGGSGNTIYF	TGCGCCAGCAGCCCGGGGGGCTCTGGAAACACCATATATTTT
few	.	TRBJ2-7	TRBV16	CASSQYRDGDSYEQYF	TGTGCCAGCAGCCAATATCGCGACGGGGACTCCTACGAGCAGTACTTC
.	TRBD2	TRBJ2-1	TRBV19	CATQKGGPGNEQFF	TGTGCCACTCAAAAGGGAGGGCCGGGCAATGAGCAGTTCTTC
.	TRBD2	TRBJ2-2	TRBV5-1	CASSLGLAGGTGELFF	TGCGCCAGCAGCTTGGGACTAGCGGGAGGTACCGGGGAGCTGTTTTTT
once	.	TRBJ1-1	TRBV27	CASSSDRGRAEAFF	TGTGCCAGCAGCTCTGACCGAGGGCGGGCTGAAGCTTTCTTT
.	.	TRBJ2-7	TRBV28	CASRQGTEYEQYF	TGTGCCAGCAGGCAGGGAACGGAGTACGAGCAGTACTTC
.	.	TRBJ1-3	TRBV11-2	CASRRALGLGNTIYF	TGTGCCAGCAGACGAGCCCTGGGGCTTGGAAACACCATATATTTT
.	.	TRBJ1-1	TRBV27	CASSRGWGNTEAFF	TGTGCCAGCAGTCGGGGGTGGGGGAACACTGAAGCTTTCTTT
.	TRBD2	TRBJ2-7	TRBV27	CASSSRLAGESYEQYF	TGTGCCAGCAGTTCCCGACTAGCGGGAGAGTCGTACGAGCAGTACTTC
.	TRBD2	TRBJ2-7	TRBV9	CASSVGVSGKYEQYF	TGTGCCAGCAGCGTAGGGGTTAGCGGGAAGTACGAGCAGTACTTC
.	TRBD2	TRBJ2-3	TRBV27	CASSSRLAGVSTDTQYF	TGTGCCAGCAGTTCAAGGCTAGCGGGAGTGAGCACAGATACGCAGTATTTT
.	.	TRBJ2-7	TRBV5-1	CASSAGTGRGSLVEYF	TGCGCCAGCAGCGCCGGAACAGGGCGAGGGAGTTTGGTGGAGTACTTC
.	TRBD2	TRBJ2-4	TRBV28	CASSLRLAGGPLGIQYF	TGTGCCAGCAGTTTGAGACTAGCGGGAGGGCCGTTGGGCATTCAGTACTTC
.	.	TRBJ2-7	TRBV10-3	CAIREGEGGSYEQYF	TGTGCCATCAGAGAGGGAGAAGGGGGCTCCTACGAGCAGTACTTC
.	TRBD1	TRBJ1-2	TRBV7-8	CASSPWDSANYGYTF	TGTGCCAGCAGCCCATGGGACAGCGCTAACTATGGCTACACCTTC
.	.	TRBJ2-3	TRBV27	CASSLYSHTDTQYF	TGTGCCAGCAGTTTATACAGTCACACAGATACGCAGTATTTT
.	.	TRBJ1-5	TRBV19	CARIGGGQPQHF	TGTGCCAGGATTGGGGGGGGCCAGCCCCAGCATTTT
.	.	TRBJ1-1	TRBV5-1	CASSQTNTEAFF	TGCGCCAGCAGCCAAACAAACACTGAAGCTTTCTTT
.	TRBD1	TRBJ1-1	TRBV15	CATSVRQGSTLDTEAFF	TGTGCCACCAGCGTTAGACAGGGATCAACTCTGGACACTGAAGCTTTCTTT
.	TRBD2	TRBJ2-1	TRBV4-1	CASSQRGLAEGNEQFF	TGCGCCAGCAGCCAACGGGGACTAGCGGAGGGGAATGAGCAGTTCTTC
.	TRBD2	TRBJ2-3	TRBV10-1	CASSDTGTSGTDTQYF	TGCGCCAGCAGTGATACGGGGACTAGCGGGACAGATACGCAGTATTTT
.	.	TRBJ2-3	TRBV10-3	CAISKGTDTQYF	TGTGCCATCAGTAAGGGGACAGATACGCAGTATTTT
once	TRBD2	TRBJ2-7	TRBV7-3	CASSQGTSGTHEQYF	TGTGCCAGCAGCCAGGGGACTAGCGGGACCCACGAGCAGTACTTC
once	TRBD1	TRBJ1-2	TRBV2	CASSDLGQGIDGYTF	TGTGCCAGCAGTGACTTAGGACAGGGCATTGATGGCTACACCTTC
.	TRBD2	TRBJ2-7	TRBV28	CASSSSEYSGNISYEQYF	TGTGCCAGCAGTTCGTCGGAATATAGCGGGAACATCTCCTACGAGCAGTACTTC
.	.	TRBJ2-7	TRBV6-1	CASSEIMGQASYEQYF	TGTGCCAGCAGTGAGATAATGGGGCAGGCCTCCTACGAGCAGTACTTC
.	.	TRBJ1-3	TRBV9	CASSATGIRNTIYF	TGTGCCAGCAGCGCAACAGGGATCCGGAACACCATATATTTT
.	.	TRBJ2-3	TRBV10-2	CASRSGDTQYF	TGCGCCAGCAGGAGTGGAGATACGCAGTATTTT
once	TRBD1	TRBJ2-7	TRBV20-1	CSPGQGNEQYF	TGCAGCCCGGGACAGGGTAACGAGCAGTACTTC
.	TRBD2	TRBJ2-5	TRBV7-8	CASSLRTRETQYF	TGTGCCAGCAGCCTACGGACTAGAGAGACCCAGTACTTC
.	TRBD2	TRBJ2-6	TRBV7-9	CASSPRREAGANGLTF	TGTGCCAGCAGCCCCCGCAGGGAAGCGGGGGCCAACGGCCTGACTTTC
.	TRBD1	TRBJ1-6	TRBV5-1	CASSSGQGAGASPLHF	TGCGCCAGCAGCTCGGGACAGGGGGCAGGCGCCTCACCCCTCCACTTT
.	TRBD1	TRBJ2-2	TRBV9	CASSPKTGVLGGELFF	TGTGCCAGCAGCCCCAAGACAGGGGTCTTGGGCGGGGAGCTGTTTTTT